This TCR beta chain is from a study of blood T cell repertoires in COVID-19. Across the study: Researchers got acute and convalescent COVID-19 samples from the United States, Italy and Spain. Sources were T cells, B-cell-depleted T cells, or PBMCs; the material itself was cDNA or gDNA.

Per the authors' pipeline: Nucleated cell counts were estimated from reference gene primer amplification. Assay: immunoSEQ multiplex PCR; the TCRdb copy retains only in-frame clones and omits some. From that table come the V and J calls and clone size; the DNA was used to work out D and trimming. This table has about 380,000 clones, 81% appearing once. The sequenced sample was peripheral blood. This clonotype was obtained from a human donor with acute or convalescent COVID-19. The donor label of this sample is uncertain.

CDR3 residues: CASSPREQSYGYTF. CDR3 DNA sequence: TGTGCCAGCAGTCCACGGGAACAGAGCTATGGCTACACCTTC. This rearrangement joins TRBV6-5 to TRBJ1-2; no clear D gene. V was pared by 5 bases and J by 4 bases, with 14 bases between. Per germline, CDR1 MNHEY and CDR2 SVGAGI. The CDR3 is 14 amino acids.